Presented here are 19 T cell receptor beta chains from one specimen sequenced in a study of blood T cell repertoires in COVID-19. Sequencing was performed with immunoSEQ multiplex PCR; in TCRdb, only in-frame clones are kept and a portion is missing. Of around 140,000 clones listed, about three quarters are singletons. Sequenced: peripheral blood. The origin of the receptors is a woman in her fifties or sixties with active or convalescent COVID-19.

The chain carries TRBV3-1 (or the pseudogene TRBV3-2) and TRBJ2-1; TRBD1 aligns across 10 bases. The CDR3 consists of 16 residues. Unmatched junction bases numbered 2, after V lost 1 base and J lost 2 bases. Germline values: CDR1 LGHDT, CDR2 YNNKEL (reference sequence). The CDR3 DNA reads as TGTGCCAGCAGCCAAGTCGGACAGGGGGCCTACAATGAGCAGTTCTTC. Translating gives CASSQVGQGAYNEQFF.

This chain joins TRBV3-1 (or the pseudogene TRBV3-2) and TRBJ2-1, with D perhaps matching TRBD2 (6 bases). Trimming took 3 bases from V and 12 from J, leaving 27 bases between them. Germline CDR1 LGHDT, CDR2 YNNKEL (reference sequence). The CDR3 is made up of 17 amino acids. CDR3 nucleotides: TGTGCCAGCAGCCACCGAACCCAGATGGGGGGTACTAGTGTGCAGTTCTTC. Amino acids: CASSHRTQMGGTSVQFF.

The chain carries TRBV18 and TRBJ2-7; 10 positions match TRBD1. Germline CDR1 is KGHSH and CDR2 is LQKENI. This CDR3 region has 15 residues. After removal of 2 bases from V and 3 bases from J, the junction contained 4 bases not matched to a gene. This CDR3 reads CASSPSGDRGYEQYF. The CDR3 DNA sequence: TGTGCCAGCTCACCATCGGGGGACAGGGGCTACGAGCAGTACTTC. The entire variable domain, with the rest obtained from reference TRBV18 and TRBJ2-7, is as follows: NAGVMQNPRHLVRRRGQEARLRCSPMKGHSHVYWYRQLPEEGLKFMVYLQKENIIDESGMPKERFSAEFPKEGPSILRIQQVVRGDSAAYFCASSPSGDRGYEQYFGPGTRLTVT.

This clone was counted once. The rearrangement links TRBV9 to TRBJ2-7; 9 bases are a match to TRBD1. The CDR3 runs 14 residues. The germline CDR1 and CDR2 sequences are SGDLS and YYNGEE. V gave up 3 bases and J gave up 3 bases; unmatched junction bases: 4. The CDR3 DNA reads TGTGCCAGCAGCGCCGGGACAGGGAACTACGAGCAGTACTTC. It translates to CASSAGTGNYEQYF.

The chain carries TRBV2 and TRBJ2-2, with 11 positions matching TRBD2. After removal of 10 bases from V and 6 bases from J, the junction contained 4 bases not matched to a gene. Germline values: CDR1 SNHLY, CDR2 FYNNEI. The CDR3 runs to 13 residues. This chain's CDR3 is CATSLAGAGELFF. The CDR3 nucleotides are TGTGCCACATCACTAGCGGGGGCCGGGGAGCTGTTTTTT.

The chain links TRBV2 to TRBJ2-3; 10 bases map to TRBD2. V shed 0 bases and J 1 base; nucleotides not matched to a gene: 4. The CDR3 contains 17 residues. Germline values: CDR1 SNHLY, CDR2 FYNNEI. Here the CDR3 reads CASSEALLAGGTDTQYF. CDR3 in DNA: TGTGCCAGCAGTGAAGCGCTTCTAGCGGGGGGCACAGATACGCAGTATTTT. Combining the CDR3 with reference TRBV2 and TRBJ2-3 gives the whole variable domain EPEVTQTPSHQVTQMGQEVILRCVPISNHLYFYWYRQILGQKVEFLVSFYNNEISEKSEIFDDQFSVERPDGSNFTLKIRSTKLEDSAMYFCASSEALLAGGTDTQYFGPGTRLTVL.

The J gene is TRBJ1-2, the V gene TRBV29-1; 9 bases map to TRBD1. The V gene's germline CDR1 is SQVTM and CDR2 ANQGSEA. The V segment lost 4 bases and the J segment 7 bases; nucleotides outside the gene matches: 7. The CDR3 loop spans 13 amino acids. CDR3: CSVGQGVRSGYTF. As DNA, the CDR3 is TGCAGCGTTGGACAGGGGGTCCGAAGTGGCTACACCTTC.

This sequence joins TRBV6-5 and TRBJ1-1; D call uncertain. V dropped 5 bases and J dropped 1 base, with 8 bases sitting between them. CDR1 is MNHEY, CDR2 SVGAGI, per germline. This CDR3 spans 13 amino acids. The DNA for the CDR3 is TGTGCCAGCAGTAGTAATAGGAACACTGAAGCTTTCTTT. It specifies CASSSNRNTEAFF.

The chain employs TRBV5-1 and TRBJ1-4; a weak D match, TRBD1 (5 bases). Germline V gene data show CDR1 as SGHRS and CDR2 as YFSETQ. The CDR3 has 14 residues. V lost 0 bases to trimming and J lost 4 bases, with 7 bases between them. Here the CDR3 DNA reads TGCGCCAGCAGCTTGGGACAGCTTAATGAAAAACTGTTTTTT. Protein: CASSLGQLNEKLFF.

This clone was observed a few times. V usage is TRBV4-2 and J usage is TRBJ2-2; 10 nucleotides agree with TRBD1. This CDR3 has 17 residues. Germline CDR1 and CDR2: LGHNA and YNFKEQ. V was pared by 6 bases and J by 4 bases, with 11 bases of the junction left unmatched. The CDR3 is CASRRNPGQGSTGELFF. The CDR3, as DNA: TGTGCCAGCAGGAGAAACCCGGGACAGGGGAGCACCGGGGAGCTGTTTTTT.

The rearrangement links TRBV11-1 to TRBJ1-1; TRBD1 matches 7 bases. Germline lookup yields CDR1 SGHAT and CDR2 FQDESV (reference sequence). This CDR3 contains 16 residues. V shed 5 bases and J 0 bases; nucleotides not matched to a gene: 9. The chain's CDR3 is CASSIDRVPLNTEAFF. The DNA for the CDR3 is TGTGCCAGCAGCATTGACAGGGTCCCCTTGAACACTGAAGCTTTCTTT.

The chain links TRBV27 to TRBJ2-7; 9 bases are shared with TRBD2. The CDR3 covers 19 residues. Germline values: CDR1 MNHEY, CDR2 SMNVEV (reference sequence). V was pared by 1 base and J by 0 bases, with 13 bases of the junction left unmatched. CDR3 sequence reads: CASSLWGAPGRGGSYEQYF. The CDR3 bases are TGTGCCAGCAGTTTATGGGGAGCCCCGGGGCGGGGGGGCTCCTACGAGCAGTACTTC.

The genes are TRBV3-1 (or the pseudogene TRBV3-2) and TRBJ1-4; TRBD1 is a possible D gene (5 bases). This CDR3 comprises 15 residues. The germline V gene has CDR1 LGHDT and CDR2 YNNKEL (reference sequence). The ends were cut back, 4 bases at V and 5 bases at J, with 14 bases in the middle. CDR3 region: CASSRRGEANEKLFF. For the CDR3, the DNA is TGTGCCAGCAGCCGGCGGGGGGAAGCGAATGAAAAACTGTTTTTT.

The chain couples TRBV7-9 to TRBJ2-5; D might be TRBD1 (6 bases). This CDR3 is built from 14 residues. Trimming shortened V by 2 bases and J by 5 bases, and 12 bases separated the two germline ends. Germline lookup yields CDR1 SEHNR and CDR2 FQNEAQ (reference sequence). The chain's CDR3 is CASSLQGLGETQYF. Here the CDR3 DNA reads TGTGCCAGCAGCTTACAGGGGTTGGGGGAGACCCAGTACTTC.

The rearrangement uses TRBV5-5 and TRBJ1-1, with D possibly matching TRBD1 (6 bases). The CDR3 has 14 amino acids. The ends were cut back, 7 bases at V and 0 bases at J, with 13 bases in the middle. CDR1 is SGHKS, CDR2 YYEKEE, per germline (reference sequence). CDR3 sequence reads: CASAGAAMNTEAFF. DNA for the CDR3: TGTGCCAGCGCAGGGGCGGCCATGAACACTGAAGCTTTCTTT.

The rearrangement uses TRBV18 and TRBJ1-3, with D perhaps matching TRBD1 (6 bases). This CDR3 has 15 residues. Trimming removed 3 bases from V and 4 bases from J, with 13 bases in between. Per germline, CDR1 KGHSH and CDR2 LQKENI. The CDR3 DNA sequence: TGTGCCAGCTCACCGAACAGGGAGTCCGGAAACACCATATATTTT. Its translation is CASSPNRESGNTIYF. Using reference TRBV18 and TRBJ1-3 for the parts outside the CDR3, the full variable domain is NAGVMQNPRHLVRRRGQEARLRCSPMKGHSHVYWYRQLPEEGLKFMVYLQKENIIDESGMPKERFSAEFPKEGPSILRIQQVVRGDSAAYFCASSPNRESGNTIYFGEGSWLTVV.

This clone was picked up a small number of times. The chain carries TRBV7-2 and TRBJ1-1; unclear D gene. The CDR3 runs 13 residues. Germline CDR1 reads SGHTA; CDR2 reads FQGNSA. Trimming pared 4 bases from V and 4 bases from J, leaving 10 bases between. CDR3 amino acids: CASSSRLGTEAFF. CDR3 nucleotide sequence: TGTGCCAGCAGCTCGAGGTTGGGCACTGAAGCTTTCTTT.

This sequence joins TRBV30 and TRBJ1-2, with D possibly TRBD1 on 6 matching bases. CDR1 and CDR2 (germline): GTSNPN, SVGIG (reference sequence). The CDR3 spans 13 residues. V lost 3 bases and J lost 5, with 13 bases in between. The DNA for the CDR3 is TGTGCCTGGAGAGCGGGGGGCTATTATGGCTACACCTTC. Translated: CAWRAGGYYGYTF.

Written as DNA, the CDR3 is TGTGCCAGCACCGGGGGGTACCGGAGTAACTATGGCTACACCTTC. Protein product: CASTGGYRSNYGYTF. The rearrangement uses TRBV2 and TRBJ1-2; D might be TRBD1 (5 bases). This CDR3 comprises 15 residues. Germline CDR1 and CDR2: SNHLY and FYNNEI. V gave up 7 bases and J gave up 1 base, with 16 bases separating them.